The 6 T cell receptor beta chains below were found in one sample sequenced in a study of T-cell reconstitution after alpha-beta-depleted transplantation in children. The authors prepared the TCRbeta library with unique molecular identifiers. MiXCR, applied by TCRdb to the PCR reads, yields one record per CDR3 protein. The sample has about a million distinct CDR3 sequences; around 30% are singletons. Sequences were derived from PBMCs, mostly from graft donor cells, sampled 360 days after TCRalphabeta/CD19-depleted stem cell transplant. Receptors originate from a boy less than two years old who had a stem cell transplant for SCID, so the T cells may come from the graft donor.

Only a few counts were recorded for this clonotype. The CDR3 DNA is TGTGCCAGCAGCAATACCGCCGCGAGCTCCTACGAGCAGTACTTC. Translated: CASSNTAASSYEQYF. J is TRBJ2-7 and V is TRBV12-3 or TRBV12-4; D unclear. There are 15 residues in the CDR3. The V gene lost 6 bases and the J gene lost 0 bases, with 15 bases spanning the gap.

Concerning this clonotype itself: An end of the junction does not agree with germline; a read error may underlie this. The chain joins TRBV3-1 to TRBJ1-5; TRBD1 might be the D (5 bases). Germline CDR1 LGHDT, CDR2 YNNKEL (reference sequence). There are 14 residues in the CDR3. This CDR3 is CASIQGETPGSQHF. CDR3 bases: TGTGCCAGCATCCAAGGGGAAACCCCGGGGTCCCAGCATTTT. Full variable domain (missing parts from reference TRBV3-1 and TRBJ1-5): DTAVSQTPKYLVTQMGNDKSIKCEQNLGHDTMYWYKQDSKKFLKIMFSYNNKELIINETVPNRFSPKSPDKAHLNLHINSLELGDSAVYFCASIQGETPGSQHFGDGTRLSIL.

This clonotype was detected once. The rearrangement joins TRBV5-1 to TRBJ2-1; 14 positions agree with TRBD2. There are 18 residues in the CDR3. CDR1 SGHRS and CDR2 YFSETQ come from the germline V gene. The J segment lost 5 bases and the V segment lost 3 bases, leaving 10 bases of the junction unmatched. CDR3 protein: CASSSPTSGGANHNEQFF. The CDR3 DNA reads TGCGCCAGCAGCTCGCCGACTAGCGGGGGGGCCAACCACAATGAGCAGTTCTTC. Full variable domain (outside the CDR3, taken from reference TRBV5-1 and TRBJ2-1): KAGVTQTPRYLIKTRGQQVTLSCSPISGHRSVSWYQQTPGQGLQFLFEYFSETQRNKGNFPGRFSGRQFSNSRSEMNVSTLELGDSALYLCASSSPTSGGANHNEQFFGPGTRLTVL.

This chain joins TRBV12-3 or TRBV12-4 and TRBJ2-5, with TRBD1 matching over 11 bases. This CDR3 contains 16 residues. After removal of 6 bases from V and 2 bases from J, the junction contained 8 bases not matched to a gene. Written as DNA, the CDR3 is TGTGCCAGCAGCCCACCGGGACAGGGGGTGCAAGAGACCCAGTACTTC. It is translated as CASSPPGQGVQETQYF.

The chain carries TRBV2 and TRBJ1-4; TRBD1 agrees at 7 bases. The length of the CDR3 is 14 residues. V shed 5 bases, J shed 7 bases, and the junction held 7 bases outside the gene matches. Germline lookup yields CDR1 SNHLY and CDR2 FYNNEI. The CDR3 is CASSQQGLTEKLFF. The CDR3, as DNA: TGTGCCAGCAGTCAACAGGGGCTCACTGAAAAACTGTTTTTT. Full variable domain (outside the CDR3, taken from reference TRBV2 and TRBJ1-4): EPEVTQTPSHQVTQMGQEVILRCVPISNHLYFYWYRQILGQKVEFLVSFYNNEISEKSEIFDDQFSVERPDGSNFTLKIRSTKLEDSAMYFCASSQQGLTEKLFFGSGTQLSVL.

This clonotype showed up just a few times. V and J are TRBV5-1 and TRBJ1-1; D gene ambiguous. CDR3 length equals 14 residues. V gave up 1 base and J gave up 7 bases, with 14 bases separating them. Germline loops: CDR1 SGHRS, CDR2 YFSETQ. CDR3 residues: CASSLWLGQIEAFF. The DNA of the CDR3 is TGCGCCAGCAGCTTGTGGCTAGGGCAGATTGAAGCTTTCTTT.